The clone carrying this T cell receptor (beta chain) has only one observation. The antigen remains unidentified. Assay: immunoSEQ multiplex PCR; the TCRdb copy retains only in-frame clones and omits some. This sample has 1 million to 1.3 million clones, with 75% to 85% found just once. The record originates from a study of shared clonotypes between healthy human individuals. Findings and caveats of the study: Compared with clonotypes that all four donors shared, non-shared clonotypes had lower generation probabilities.

Germline V gene lookup returns CDR1 SGDLS and CDR2 YYNGEE. The CDR3 has 14 amino acids. After removal of 6 bases from V and 7 bases from J, the junction contained 6 bases not matched to a gene. Among the donors, all were Caucasian adults who lived in Nashville, Tennessee. The gene calls are TRBV9 and TRBJ2-1, with 11 positions matching TRBD2. The clonotype comes from a man aged 18 to 35 in good health. Some clones in this sample may be carry-over from other donors' samples. Sequenced: memory CD4+ T cells from PBMCs. The subset: CD45RA-negative fraction. CDR3 in DNA: TGTGCCAGCACTGAACTAGCGGGAGTAAATGAGCAGTTCTTC. Its protein product is CASTELAGVNEQFF.